This T cell receptor (beta chain) was documented in a study of T-cell memory formation after mild COVID-19. About the study: TCR clusters were mostly donor specific. Study results and limitations: Day 15 to 85 contracting clones showed balanced CD4/CD8; day 15 to 37 expanders favored CD4+.

The 5'RACE method, run with constant-segment primers, produced TCR alpha and TCR beta cDNA libraries (carrying sample barcodes and UMIs). TCRdb reprocessed the 5' RACE reads via MiXCR and lists one record per CDR3 protein. The table has 350,000 or so distinct CDR3 sequences, under 25% seen once. Trimming shortened V by 2 bases and J by 8 bases, and 15 bases separated the two germline ends. This CDR3 is built from 14 residues. Germline V gene sequence: CDR1 MNHNY, CDR2 SVGAGI (reference sequence). Concerning this clonotype itself: As yet, its antigen is unknown.

Sequences were obtained from PBMCs or a T cell subset sorted from them (not recorded which). V and J are TRBV6-6 and TRBJ1-2; D uncertain. This receptor was taken from an adult woman who had mild COVID-19 (a few samples of this study predate the infection). Cell type and time point are not known. CDR3 in DNA: TGTGCCAGCAGTTACCCGAATGTGGGAAGCGGCTACACCTTC. It yields the protein CASSYPNVGSGYTF.